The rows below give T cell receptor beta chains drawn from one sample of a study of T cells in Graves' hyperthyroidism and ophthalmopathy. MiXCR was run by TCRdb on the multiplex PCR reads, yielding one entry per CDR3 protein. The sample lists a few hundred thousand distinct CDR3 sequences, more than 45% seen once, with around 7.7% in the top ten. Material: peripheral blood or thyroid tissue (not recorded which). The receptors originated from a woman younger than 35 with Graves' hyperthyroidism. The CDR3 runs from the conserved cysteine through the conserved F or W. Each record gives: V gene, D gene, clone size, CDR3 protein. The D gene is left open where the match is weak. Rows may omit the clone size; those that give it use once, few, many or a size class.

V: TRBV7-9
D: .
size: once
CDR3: CASSHVAGGSYGQNF

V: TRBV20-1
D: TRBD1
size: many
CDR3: CSAGTGGDGYTF

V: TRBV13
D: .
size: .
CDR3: CASSNAGTQYF

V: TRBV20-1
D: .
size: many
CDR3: CSALSTPGSWEAFF

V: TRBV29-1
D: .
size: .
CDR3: CSLGSYEQYF

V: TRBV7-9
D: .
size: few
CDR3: CASRGRAYNEQFF

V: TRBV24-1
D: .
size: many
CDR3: CATSDSRVEPQHF

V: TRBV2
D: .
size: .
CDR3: CASFYICSARDTYEQYF

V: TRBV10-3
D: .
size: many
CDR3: CAISGEVPEQFF

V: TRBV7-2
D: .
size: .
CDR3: CASSSRGGLGSPLHF

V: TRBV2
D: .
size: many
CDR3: CASSDMDEKLFF

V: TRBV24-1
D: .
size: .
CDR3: CATSDADSEAFF

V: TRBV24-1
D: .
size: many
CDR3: CATSELGLDGNTIYF

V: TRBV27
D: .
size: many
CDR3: CASSFRQAYEQYF

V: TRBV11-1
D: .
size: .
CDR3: CASTHTVGTDTQYF

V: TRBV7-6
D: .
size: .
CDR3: CASSLAGFGANVLTF